Below are 27 T cell receptor beta chains sequenced from a single sample in a study of blood T cell repertoires in COVID-19. Sequencing was performed with immunoSEQ multiplex PCR; in TCRdb, only in-frame clones are kept and a portion is missing. The repertoire has about 200,000 clones, approximately 91% of them found once; the top ten carry roughly a sixth. Sequencing input: peripheral blood. Receptor source: a man aged 50-59 years with COVID-19, enrolled during active disease.

The gene calls are TRBV7-9 and TRBJ1-1, with 8 bases matching TRBD1. The CDR3 totals 15 residues. Unmatched junction bases numbered 9, after V lost 4 bases and J lost 5 bases. The V gene's germline CDR1 is SEHNR and CDR2 FQNEAQ (reference sequence). The CDR3 DNA sequence: TGTGCCAGCAGCTCCGACAGGGGAAGGGGGACTGAAGCTTTCTTT. It encodes CASSSDRGRGTEAFF.

J is TRBJ2-1 and V is TRBV3-1 (or the pseudogene TRBV3-2), with a weak D call TRBD2 (6 bases). This CDR3 spans 14 amino acids. Germline assignment: CDR1 LGHDT and CDR2 YNNKEL (reference sequence). V was clipped by 4 bases and J by 6 bases, with 13 bases between them. CDR3 residues: CASSLRVGGNEQFF. The CDR3 nucleotides read TGTGCCAGCAGCCTACGGGTGGGGGGCAATGAGCAGTTCTTC.

The chain carries TRBV3-1 (or the pseudogene TRBV3-2) and TRBJ2-7; TRBD2 agrees at 7 bases. The V segment lost 0 bases and the J segment 0 bases; nucleotides outside the gene matches: 5. The CDR3 sequence is 16 residues long. From germline, CDR1 is LGHDT and CDR2 YNNKEL (reference sequence). In DNA form, the CDR3 reads TGTGCCAGCAGCCAAGAGGCTAGCGGCCTCTCCTACGAGCAGTACTTC. Its protein product is CASSQEASGLSYEQYF.

About this clone: Other DNA sequences in this specimen translate into the identical CDR3. The chain links TRBV6-5 to TRBJ2-2, with unresolved D. Trimming shortened V by 2 bases and J by 6 bases, and 4 bases separated the two germline ends. CDR1 is MNHEY, CDR2 SVGAGI, per germline. CDR3 length equals 12 residues. CDR3 DNA: TGTGCCAGCAGTTACGACTCCGGGGAGCTGTTTTTT. Amino acids: CASSYDSGELFF.

This chain joins TRBV5-4 and TRBJ2-1; weak D call: TRBD2 (5 bases). Trimming cost V 3 bases and J 1 base, with 8 bases left between them. This CDR3 has 14 residues. Germline V gene sequence: CDR1 SGHNT, CDR2 YYREEE (reference sequence). The CDR3: CASSSWTSYNEQFF. DNA for the CDR3: TGTGCCAGCAGCTCCTGGACTTCCTACAATGAGCAGTTCTTC.

This clone appeared a few times. This chain joins TRBV13 and TRBJ1-5; a possible D gene is TRBD1 (5 bases). V was clipped by 0 bases and J by 4 bases, with 16 bases between them. Germline CDR1 PRHDT, CDR2 FYEKMQ (reference sequence). The CDR3 is 17 residues long. The CDR3 DNA follows: TGTGCCAGCAGCTTAGGCCTAAGCGGGGACGGGAATCAGCCCCAGCATTTT. Protein product: CASSLGLSGDGNQPQHF.

V is TRBV28 and J is TRBJ1-5; TRBD1 aligns across 7 bases. With V trimmed by 2 bases and J by 1 base, 2 bases remained unmatched. The germline CDR1 and CDR2 sequences are MDHEN and SYDVKM. The CDR3 has 15 residues. This CDR3 reads CASSLRQGSNQPQHF. The CDR3 nucleotides are TGTGCCAGCAGTTTAAGACAGGGAAGCAATCAGCCCCAGCATTTT.

This clone was counted between two and nine times. The V and J genes are TRBV28 and TRBJ2-7; the match to TRBD1 covers 7 bases. CDR3 size: 14 residues. Looked up from germline, CDR1 is MDHEN and CDR2 is SYDVKM. V trimming: 10 bases; J trimming: 2 bases; junction bases outside the gene matches: 11. For the CDR3, the DNA is TGTGCCACAAGAGGGTGGCAGGGGGCCTACGAGCAGTACTTC. This sequence encodes CATRGWQGAYEQYF.

This chain connects TRBV9 to TRBJ1-2, with 9 bases lining up with TRBD1. Unmatched junction bases numbered 12, after V lost 4 bases and J lost 8 bases. This CDR3 has 15 residues. The germline gives CDR1 SGDLS, CDR2 YYNGEE. CDR3 amino acids: CASSPTPGQGEGYTF. CDR3 DNA sequence: TGTGCCAGCAGCCCCACCCCGGGACAGGGAGAGGGCTACACCTTC.

This sequence joins TRBV5-5 and TRBJ2-1, with TRBD1 identical over 8 bases. There are 17 residues in the CDR3. The germline V gene encodes CDR1 SGHKS and CDR2 YYEKEE (reference sequence). The J segment lost 3 bases and the V segment lost 9 bases, leaving 17 bases of the junction unmatched. The DNA of the CDR3 is TGTGCCACCAACCCGGTAGGGAGGACAGGGTTCTACAATGAGCAGTTCTTC. It yields the protein CATNPVGRTGFYNEQFF.

The chain is built from TRBV7-9 and TRBJ2-5; 8 bases map to TRBD2. This CDR3 has 16 residues. The trim removed 3 bases at V and 5 bases at J, leaving 11 bases unmatched. CDR1 and CDR2 from the germline V gene are SEHNR and FQNEAQ (reference sequence). CDR3 protein: CASSFTGGSGGETQYF. CDR3 DNA sequence: TGTGCCAGCAGCTTTACGGGAGGGAGTGGAGGCGAGACCCAGTACTTC.

This clone has a single count. The chain recombines TRBV7-9 with TRBJ2-4; possibly TRBD2 for D (6 bases). CDR3 length: 15 residues. V lost 5 bases, J lost 6 bases, and 17 bases lay in between. Looked up from germline, CDR1 is SEHNR and CDR2 is FQNEAQ (reference sequence). CDR3 DNA sequence: TGTGCCAGCAGCGCCCGGGGGAGCCAGGGAAACATTCAGTACTTC. It codes for CASSARGSQGNIQYF.

V is TRBV10-3 and J is TRBJ1-1; a weak D match, TRBD1 (6 bases). Germline loops: CDR1 ENHRY, CDR2 SYGVKD. V lost 5 bases to trimming and J lost 5 bases, with 12 bases between them. The CDR3 length is 13 residues. The CDR3 region has the DNA TGTGCCATCAGTCTACAGGGTGGGACTGAAGCTTTCTTT. As protein: CAISLQGGTEAFF.

The chain links TRBV25-1 to TRBJ2-3; 8 nucleotides match TRBD2. Germline CDR1 is MGHDK and CDR2 is SYGVNS. The V and J ends lost 1 base and 2 bases, in that order; junction bases with no gene match: 5. CDR3 length equals 16 residues. This chain's CDR3 is CASSESAGGVTDTQYF. The CDR3 nucleotides are TGTGCCAGCAGTGAATCTGCGGGAGGTGTCACAGATACGCAGTATTTT.

The genes are TRBV6-5 and TRBJ1-5; no clear D. This CDR3 region has 13 residues. Per germline, CDR1 MNHEY and CDR2 SVGAGI. V was shortened by 6 bases and J by 11 bases, with 17 bases between the two germline ends. The CDR3 nucleotides are TGTGCCAGCAGCCCCCCCAACAGAGGGTCCCAGCATTTT. Its protein product is CASSPPNRGSQHF.

J is TRBJ1-6 and V is TRBV7-9, with no clear D. CDR1 and CDR2 from the germline V gene are SEHNR and FQNEAQ (reference sequence). The CDR3 is 17 amino acids. Trimming left V 1 base short and J 6 bases short, with 16 bases between. CDR3 in DNA: TGTGCCAGCAGCTTAGAAGGAACTGGCGGTAGTAATTCACCCCTCCACTTT. The encoded protein is CASSLEGTGGSNSPLHF.

This rearrangement joins TRBV5-4 to TRBJ2-2, with D maybe TRBD1 (7 bases). V dropped 5 bases and J dropped 0 bases, with 11 bases sitting between them. The CDR3 is 15 residues long. CDR1 SGHNT and CDR2 YYREEE come from the germline V gene (reference sequence). For the CDR3, the DNA is TGTGCCAGCAGTCGGGGGACAGCGAACACCGGGGAGCTGTTTTTT. It is translated as CASSRGTANTGELFF.

This clone was seen a few times. The chain has TRBV12-3 or TRBV12-4 and TRBJ1-1; tentatively, D is TRBD1 (6 bases). This CDR3 is 12 amino acids long. Trimming removed 5 bases at V and 5 bases at J, with 9 bases between. CDR3 bases: TGTGCCAGCAGTCTTCAGGGGACTGAAGCTTTCTTT. Amino acids: CASSLQGTEAFF.

This chain connects TRBV4-1 to TRBJ2-5; 7 bases match TRBD1. The CDR3 is 15 residues long. After removal of 4 bases from V and 0 bases from J, the junction contained 5 bases not matched to a gene. The germline V gene has CDR1 MGHRA and CDR2 YSYEKL. The CDR3 here is CASSLEGAYQETQYF. The CDR3 DNA sequence: TGCGCCAGCAGCCTAGAGGGGGCGTACCAAGAGACCCAGTACTTC.

The CDR3 is CASSLGANTEAFF. Here the CDR3 DNA reads TGTGCCAGCAGCTTAGGAGCGAACACTGAAGCTTTCTTT. V gene TRBV7-8 combines with J gene TRBJ1-1; D remains ambiguous. Trimming removed 1 base at V and 1 base at J, with 4 bases between. Germline loops: CDR1 SGHVS, CDR2 FQNEAQ. The CDR3 covers 13 residues.

The chain recombines TRBV2 with TRBJ2-7; possible D gene TRBD1, 5 bases. CDR1 and CDR2 (germline): SNHLY, FYNNEI. Trimming pared 7 bases from V and 5 bases from J, leaving 18 bases between. The CDR3 is 14 residues long. The DNA for the CDR3 is TGTGCCAGCACAGAACGTGCAGGGCCCCACGAGCAGTACTTC. This gives the protein CASTERAGPHEQYF.

J is TRBJ2-1 and V is TRBV5-1, with D possibly matching TRBD2 (5 bases). Germline CDR1 and CDR2: SGHRS and YFSETQ. The CDR3 runs to 17 residues. V was cut by 0 bases and J by 4 bases, with 17 bases left in between. This CDR3 is CASSLAGVLASYNEQFF. DNA of the CDR3: TGCGCCAGCAGCTTGGCCGGGGTCTTGGCGTCTTACAATGAGCAGTTCTTC.

This rearrangement joins TRBV7-9 to TRBJ2-3; D call uncertain. V was cut by 1 base and J by 2 bases, with 16 bases left in between. Germline V gene sequence: CDR1 SEHNR, CDR2 FQNEAQ (reference sequence). This CDR3 comprises 17 residues. CDR3 in amino acids: CASSLEWAGNPTDTQYF. As DNA, the CDR3 is TGTGCCAGCAGCTTAGAATGGGCAGGCAACCCCACAGATACGCAGTATTTT.

The J gene is TRBJ2-1, the V gene TRBV7-8; 8 nucleotides align to TRBD2. The junction had 24 bases not matched to a gene; V was cut back by 2 bases and J by 9 bases. The CDR3 is 20 residues long. The germline gives CDR1 SGHVS, CDR2 FQNEAQ. The CDR3 reads CASSLSPPREVLFGGGEQFF. The CDR3 nucleotides are TGTGCCAGCAGCTTATCCCCCCCGCGGGAGGTCCTTTTCGGCGGTGGTGAGCAGTTCTTC.

CDR3 loop: CASQSGSNTGELFF. As DNA, the CDR3 is TGTGCCAGCCAAAGCGGGAGTAACACCGGGGAGCTGTTTTTT. The chain employs TRBV9 and TRBJ2-2, with TRBD2 matching 8 bases. The CDR3 runs 14 residues. The V and J ends lost 7 bases and 2 bases, in that order; junction bases with no gene match: 4. Germline V gene sequence: CDR1 SGDLS, CDR2 YYNGEE.

The chain recombines TRBV5-6 with TRBJ2-5; possibly TRBD1 for D (5 bases). The germline V gene has CDR1 SGHDT and CDR2 YYEEEE. V was trimmed by 0 bases and J by 5 bases, leaving 14 bases between them. There are 15 residues in the CDR3. The CDR3 spells CASSLETVGTETQYF. In DNA form, the CDR3 reads TGTGCCAGCAGCTTGGAGACAGTAGGTACGGAGACCCAGTACTTC.

V gene TRBV5-4 combines with J gene TRBJ2-1, with TRBD2 matching 9 bases. The V gene end was trimmed by 0 bases and the J gene end by 3 bases; junction bases not matched to a gene: 1. This CDR3 has 15 amino acids. Germline CDR1 SGHNT, CDR2 YYREEE (reference sequence). The CDR3 is CASSLVLAGYNEQFF. Here the CDR3 DNA reads TGTGCCAGCAGCTTGGTACTAGCGGGCTACAATGAGCAGTTCTTC.